The 12 T cell receptor beta chains listed next were all sequenced from one sample in a study of cytomegalovirus exposure and HLA in healthy donors (dated 2017 in TCRdb). Library preparation used the immunoSEQ multiplex PCR assay. For the multiplex PCR, a mixture combining 60 forward primers for TCR Vbeta segments and 13 reverse primers for TCR Jbeta segments was used. Not all clones reach the TCRdb copy of this immuneACCESS table, which keeps in-frame sequences only. Checked studies attribute under half of the gap to unresolved V genes and leave the rest unexplained. The sample yields 150,000 or so clones; about 74% were counted once. The ten biggest clones cover 13% of the sample. The sample taken for sequencing was PBMCs. The receptors here all came from a man in his forties in good health and CMV-seropositive.

In this sample, this clone turned up a few times. V usage is TRBV5-1 and J usage is TRBJ1-2, with 8 bases fitting TRBD1. The ends lost 3 bases at V and 5 bases at J; junction bases unmatched: 9. The germline V gene has CDR1 SGHRS and CDR2 YFSETQ. CDR3 size: 15 residues. CDR3 amino acids: CASSSSRQGHYGYTF. In DNA form, the CDR3 reads TGCGCCAGCAGCTCATCTCGACAGGGGCATTATGGCTACACCTTC.

V usage is TRBV28 and J usage is TRBJ2-5; D possibly corresponds to TRBD2 (5 bases). CDR3 length: 11 residues. Germline CDR1 and CDR2: MDHEN and SYDVKM. Trimming left V 4 bases short and J 11 bases short, with 11 bases between. CDR3 sequence: CASSWGREQYF. The CDR3 coding sequence is TGTGCCAGCAGTTGGGGTAGGGAGCAGTACTTC. The full variable domain, with the rest looked up from reference TRBV28 and TRBJ2-5, is DVKVTQSSRYLVKRTGEKVFLECVQDMDHENMFWYRQDPGLGLRLIYFSYDVKMKEKGDIPEGYSVSREKKERFSLILESASTNQTSMYLCASSWGREQYFGPGTRLLVL.

The V gene is TRBV7-2, the J gene TRBJ1-2, with D tentatively TRBD1 (5 bases). Germline loops: CDR1 SGHTA, CDR2 FQGNSA. The CDR3 consists of 13 residues. Trimming left V 5 bases short and J 3 bases short, with 10 bases between. Written as DNA, the CDR3 is TGTGCCAGCAGCCCGGACACTTACTATGGCTACACCTTC. Protein product: CASSPDTYYGYTF. The full variable domain, completed using reference TRBV7-2 and TRBJ1-2, is GAGVSQSPSNKVTEKGKDVELRCDPISGHTALYWYRQSLGQGLEFLIYFQGNSAPDKSGLPSDRFSAERTGGSVSTLTIQRTQQEDSAVYLCASSPDTYYGYTFGSGTRLTVV.

This clone was counted once. The chain carries TRBV5-1 and TRBJ2-5; 12 bases are shared with TRBD1. The V gene's germline CDR1 is SGHRS and CDR2 YFSETQ. V was clipped by 4 bases and J by 5 bases; unmatched bases: 9. The CDR3 has 16 residues. The CDR3 reads CASSPGDRGRGETQYF. In DNA form, the CDR3 reads TGCGCCAGCAGCCCCGGGGACAGGGGGCGCGGGGAGACCCAGTACTTC.

V and J are TRBV25-1 and TRBJ2-7; 8 nucleotides align to TRBD2. The V and J ends lost 2 bases and 5 bases, in that order; junction bases with no gene match: 5. This CDR3 comprises 14 residues. Germline CDR1 MGHDK, CDR2 SYGVNS. Here the CDR3 DNA reads TGTGCCAGCAGTGAACCCGGGACTAGACACGAGCAGTACTTC. Translated: CASSEPGTRHEQYF.

V gene TRBV28 combines with J gene TRBJ2-5; D possibly corresponds to TRBD2 (6 bases). Germline CDR1 and CDR2: MDHEN and SYDVKM. The CDR3 is made up of 15 amino acids. The V gene lost 5 bases and the J gene lost 5 bases, with 18 bases spanning the gap. The CDR3 loop is CASSPWTGDVETQYF. CDR3 nucleotide sequence: TGTGCCAGCAGTCCCTGGACGGGGGATGTGGAGACCCAGTACTTC.

This chain joins TRBV25-1 and TRBJ2-1, with a possible D match to TRBD1 (5 bases). Deletions cut 6 bases from V and 7 bases from J, with 13 bases between. From germline, CDR1 is MGHDK and CDR2 SYGVNS. This CDR3 is 13 amino acids long. The DNA of the CDR3 is TGTGCCAGCAGCAGGGTGGATGGAAATGAGCAGTTCTTC. This encodes CASSRVDGNEQFF.

The CDR3 region is CASSSDRADGYTF. In DNA form, the CDR3 reads TGCGCCAGCAGCTCCGACAGGGCCGATGGCTACACCTTC. The chain has TRBV5-1 and TRBJ1-2; TRBD1 agrees at 7 bases. The CDR3 covers 13 residues. V lost 3 bases to trimming and J lost 6 bases; unmatched junction nucleotides: 5. Germline assignment: CDR1 SGHRS and CDR2 YFSETQ. Drawing the rest from reference TRBV5-1 and TRBJ1-2, the complete variable domain is KAGVTQTPRYLIKTRGQQVTLSCSPISGHRSVSWYQQTPGQGLQFLFEYFSETQRNKGNFPGRFSGRQFSNSRSEMNVSTLELGDSALYLCASSSDRADGYTFGSGTRLTVV.

Points on this clone: At one end the junction does not follow the germline gene, possibly because of a read error. The V and J genes are TRBV5-1 and TRBJ2-6; perhaps TRBD1 as D (5 bases). The germline V gene encodes CDR1 SGHRS and CDR2 YFSETQ. The CDR3 length is 15 residues. This CDR3 is CASSLASSGANGLTF. The CDR3 nucleotides are TGCGCCAGCAGCTTGGCGAGCTCTGGGGCCAACGGCCTGACTTTC.

The J gene is TRBJ2-5, the V gene TRBV9; 9 bases are shared with TRBD1. The J call may not be correct, given that the DNA end is closer to TRBJ2-7. The V gene's germline CDR1 is SGDLS and CDR2 YYNGEE. The CDR3 has 15 residues. The CDR3 protein is CASSAAGTGTYEQYF. The CDR3 nucleotides read TGTGCCAGCAGCGCAGCCGGGACAGGGACCTACGAGCAGTACTTC.

The gene calls are TRBV6-4 and TRBJ1-2; D is possibly TRBD1 (5 bases). Trimming removed 6 bases at V and 1 base at J, with 12 bases between. This CDR3 has 14 residues. The germline gives CDR1 MRHNA, CDR2 SNTAGT. The CDR3 coding sequence is TGTGCCAGCAGCTTGACAGCTTTTAACTATGGCTACACCTTC. This gives the protein CASSLTAFNYGYTF.

V gene TRBV30 combines with J gene TRBJ2-7; 7 bases align to TRBD1. V dropped 7 bases and J dropped 3; count of bases not matched to a gene: 6. The CDR3 length is 12 residues. Germline-derived CDR1 and CDR2 are GTSNPN and SVGIG (reference sequence). The CDR3 loop reads CALGGYYYEQYF. The CDR3, as DNA: TGTGCCTTAGGGGGCTACTACTACGAGCAGTACTTC.